A single sample is the source of the 8 T cell receptor beta chains below, sequenced in a study of brain T cells in children with intractable seizures. TCRdb's table, derived via immunoSEQ multiplex PCR, lists solely in-frame clones and lacks some. Of fewer than 80,000 clones listed, more than 95% are singletons. The specimen was peripheral blood, collected at surgery. These receptors all come from a boy younger than two with focal cortical dysplasia and intractable seizures.

This clone was counted a single time. CDR3 loop: CASSLVAGTGELFF. For the CDR3, the DNA is TGTGCCAGCAGCTTAGTGGCGGGAACCGGGGAGCTGTTTTTT. The chain links TRBV7-9 to TRBJ2-2, with D possibly being TRBD2 (6 bases). The germline V and J ends were trimmed by 1 base and 5 bases, with 8 bases remaining between them. The CDR3 sequence is 14 residues long. The V gene's germline CDR1 is SEHNR and CDR2 FQNEAQ (reference sequence).

The chain joins TRBV19 to TRBJ2-7, with D possibly matching TRBD1 (6 bases). The CDR3 is 15 residues long. The V end was cut by 6 bases, the J end by 5 bases, with 20 bases between. Germline V CDR1 and CDR2: LNHDA, SQIVND (reference sequence). The CDR3 DNA is TGTGCCAGTAGGTCTTCGGACAGATCTCTCCACGAGCAGTACTTC. Its protein product is CASRSSDRSLHEQYF.

This chain connects TRBV7-8 to TRBJ2-2, with 12 bases that match TRBD1. The CDR3 has 19 amino acids. Germline values: CDR1 SGHVS, CDR2 FQNEAQ. After removal of 4 bases from V and 0 bases from J, the junction contained 9 bases not matched to a gene. The CDR3 sequence is CASSYRLGQGAANTGELFF. CDR3 DNA: TGTGCCAGCAGCTACCGGCTGGGACAGGGGGCCGCGAACACCGGGGAGCTGTTTTTT.

The chain carries TRBV19 and TRBJ2-1; D unclear. V dropped 5 bases and J dropped 5 bases, with 7 bases sitting between them. Germline lookup yields CDR1 LNHDA and CDR2 SQIVND (reference sequence). The CDR3 loop spans 12 amino acids. The CDR3: CASSLLNNEQFF. The DNA for the CDR3 is TGTGCCAGTAGTCTCCTAAACAATGAGCAGTTCTTC.

This chain connects TRBV2 to TRBJ2-1, with TRBD2 identical over 10 bases. The CDR3 is 16 amino acids. Trimming cost V 2 bases and J 1 base; bases outside gene matches: 2. CDR1 and CDR2 (germline): SNHLY, FYNNEI. Written as DNA, the CDR3 is TGTGCCAGCAGTGAAAGAGCGGGGGGGTCCTACAATGAGCAGTTCTTC. Its protein is CASSERAGGSYNEQFF.

The V call is TRBV28, the J call TRBJ1-2; 9 nucleotides match TRBD1. The V segment lost 1 base and the J segment 2 bases; nucleotides outside the gene matches: 2. Germline values: CDR1 MDHEN, CDR2 SYDVKM. The CDR3 is 15 residues long. CDR3: CASSLLDRGNYGYTF. DNA of the CDR3: TGTGCCAGCAGTTTATTAGACAGGGGGAACTATGGCTACACCTTC.

The chain combines TRBV9 with TRBJ2-5; 8 positions agree with TRBD2. J lost 1 base, V lost 3 bases, and 2 bases had no gene match. The CDR3 totals 14 residues. Looked up from germline, CDR1 is SGDLS and CDR2 is YYNGEE. The CDR3 DNA is TGTGCCAGCAGCGGAGCGGGAGTCCAAGAGACCCAGTACTTC. This codes for CASSGAGVQETQYF.

This clone was counted a single time. The chain carries TRBV28 and TRBJ1-1; D gene uncertain. Trimming cost V 7 bases and J 1 base, with 10 bases left between them. This CDR3 has 13 residues. Germline CDR1 MDHEN, CDR2 SYDVKM. Here the CDR3 reads CASISGPNTEAFF. The CDR3 coding sequence is TGTGCCAGCATTTCAGGCCCGAACACTGAAGCTTTCTTT.